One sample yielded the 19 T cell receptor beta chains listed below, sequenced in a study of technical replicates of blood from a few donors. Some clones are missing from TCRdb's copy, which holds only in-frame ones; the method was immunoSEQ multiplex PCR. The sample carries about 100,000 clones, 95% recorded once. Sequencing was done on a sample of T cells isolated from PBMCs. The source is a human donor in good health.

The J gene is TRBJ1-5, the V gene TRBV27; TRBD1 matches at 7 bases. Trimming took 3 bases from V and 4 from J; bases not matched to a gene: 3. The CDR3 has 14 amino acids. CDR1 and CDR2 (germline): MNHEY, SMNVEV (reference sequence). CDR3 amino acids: CASSFRDRNQPQHF. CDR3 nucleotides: TGTGCCAGCAGTTTCCGGGACAGAAATCAGCCCCAGCATTTT.

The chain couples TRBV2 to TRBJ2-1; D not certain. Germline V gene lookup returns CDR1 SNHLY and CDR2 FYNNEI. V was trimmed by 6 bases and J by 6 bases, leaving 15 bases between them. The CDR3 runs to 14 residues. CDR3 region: CASSDPRVPNEQFF. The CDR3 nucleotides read TGTGCCAGCAGCGACCCTCGGGTACCCAATGAGCAGTTCTTC.

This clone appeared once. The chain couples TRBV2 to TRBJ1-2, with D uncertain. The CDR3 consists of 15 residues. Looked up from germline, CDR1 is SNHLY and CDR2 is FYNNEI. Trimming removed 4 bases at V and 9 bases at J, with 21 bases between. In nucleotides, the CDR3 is TGTGCCAGCAGTGCAGGCGCCCAACTTTACGGGAGCTACACCTTC. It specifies CASSAGAQLYGSYTF.

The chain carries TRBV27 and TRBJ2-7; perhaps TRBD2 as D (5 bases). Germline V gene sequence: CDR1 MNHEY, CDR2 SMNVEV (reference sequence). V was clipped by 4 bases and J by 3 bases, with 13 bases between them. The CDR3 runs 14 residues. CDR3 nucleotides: TGTGCCAGCAGTTACGCCGAGGGTAGCTACGAGCAGTACTTC. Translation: CASSYAEGSYEQYF.

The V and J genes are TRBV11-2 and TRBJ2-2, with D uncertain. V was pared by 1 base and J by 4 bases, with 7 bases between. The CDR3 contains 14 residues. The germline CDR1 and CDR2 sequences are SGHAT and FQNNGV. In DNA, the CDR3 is TGTGCCAGCAGCTTAGTCGGTTCCACCGGGGAGCTGTTTTTT. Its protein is CASSLVGSTGELFF. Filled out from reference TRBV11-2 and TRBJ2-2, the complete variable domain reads EAGVAQSPRYKIIEKRQSVAFWCNPISGHATLYWYQQILGQGPKLLIQFQNNGVVDDSQLPKDRFSAERLKGVDSTLKIQPAKLEDSAVYLCASSLVGSTGELFFGEGSRLTVL.

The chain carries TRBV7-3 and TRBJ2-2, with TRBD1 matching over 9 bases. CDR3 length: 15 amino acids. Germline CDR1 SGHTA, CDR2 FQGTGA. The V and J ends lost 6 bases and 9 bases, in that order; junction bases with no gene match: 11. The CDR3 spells CASSSPGQGRRELFF. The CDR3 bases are TGTGCCAGCAGTTCTCCGGGACAGGGCCGGAGGGAGCTGTTTTTT.

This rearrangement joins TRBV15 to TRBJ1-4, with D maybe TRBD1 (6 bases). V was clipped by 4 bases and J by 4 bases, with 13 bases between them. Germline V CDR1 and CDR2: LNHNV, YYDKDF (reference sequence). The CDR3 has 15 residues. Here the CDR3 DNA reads TGTGCCACCAGCACTGACAGGTCTAGTAATGAAAAACTGTTTTTT. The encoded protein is CATSTDRSSNEKLFF.

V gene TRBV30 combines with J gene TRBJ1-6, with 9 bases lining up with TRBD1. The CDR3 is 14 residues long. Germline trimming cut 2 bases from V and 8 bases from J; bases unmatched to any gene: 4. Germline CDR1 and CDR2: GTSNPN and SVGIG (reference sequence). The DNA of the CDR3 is TGTGCCTGGAGTCTTGACAGGGGGGATTCACCCCTCCACTTT. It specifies CAWSLDRGDSPLHF.

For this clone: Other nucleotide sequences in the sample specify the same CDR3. The CDR3 DNA is TGCGCCAGCAGCCCTGGGACAGGGGCCTACGAGCAGTACTTC. Amino acids: CASSPGTGAYEQYF. V and J are TRBV5-1 and TRBJ2-7; TRBD1 matches 10 bases. Germline lookup yields CDR1 SGHRS and CDR2 YFSETQ. There are 14 residues in the CDR3. Trimming at V came to 4 bases and at J to 2 bases, leaving 3 bases not matched to a gene.

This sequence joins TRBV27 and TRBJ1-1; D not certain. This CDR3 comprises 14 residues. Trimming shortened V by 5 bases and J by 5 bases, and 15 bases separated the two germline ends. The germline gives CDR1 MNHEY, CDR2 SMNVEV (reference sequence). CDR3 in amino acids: CASSLDATRTEAFF. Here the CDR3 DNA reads TGTGCCAGCAGTCTAGATGCGACCCGGACTGAAGCTTTCTTT.

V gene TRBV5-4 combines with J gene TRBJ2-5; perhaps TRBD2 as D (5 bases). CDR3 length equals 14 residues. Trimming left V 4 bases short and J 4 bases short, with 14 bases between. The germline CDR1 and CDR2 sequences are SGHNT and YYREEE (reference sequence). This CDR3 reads CASSHDSAGETQYF. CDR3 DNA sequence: TGTGCCAGCAGCCATGATTCGGCGGGAGAGACCCAGTACTTC. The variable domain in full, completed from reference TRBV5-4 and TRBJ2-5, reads ETGVTQSPTHLIKTRGQQVTLRCSSQSGHNTVSWYQQALGQGPQFIFQYYREEENGRGNFPPRFSGLQFPNYSSELNVNALELDDSALYLCASSHDSAGETQYFGPGTRLLVL.

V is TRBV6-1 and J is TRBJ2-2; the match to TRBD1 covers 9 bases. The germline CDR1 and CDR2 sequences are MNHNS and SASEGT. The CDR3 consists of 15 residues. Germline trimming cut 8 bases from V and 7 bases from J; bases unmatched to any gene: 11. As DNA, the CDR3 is TGTGCCAGCTACCCGGGACAGGGTAGAGTCGGGGAGCTGTTTTTT. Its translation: CASYPGQGRVGELFF.

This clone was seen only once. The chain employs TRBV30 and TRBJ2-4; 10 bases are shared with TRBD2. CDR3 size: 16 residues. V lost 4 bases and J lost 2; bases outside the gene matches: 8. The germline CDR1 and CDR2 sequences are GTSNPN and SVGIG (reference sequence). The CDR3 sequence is CAWTKREGLSKNIQYF. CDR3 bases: TGTGCCTGGACCAAGCGGGAGGGCCTCTCCAAAAACATTCAGTACTTC. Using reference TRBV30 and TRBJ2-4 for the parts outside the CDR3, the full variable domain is SQTIHQWPATLVQPVGSPLSLECTVEGTSNPNLYWYRQAAGRGLQLLFYSVGIGQISSEVPQNLSASRPQDRQFILSSKKLLLSDSGFYLCAWTKREGLSKNIQYFGAGTRLSVL.

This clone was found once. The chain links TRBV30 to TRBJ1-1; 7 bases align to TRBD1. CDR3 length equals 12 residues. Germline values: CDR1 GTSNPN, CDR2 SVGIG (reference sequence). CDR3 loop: CAYDRADTEAFF. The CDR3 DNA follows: TGTGCTTATGACAGGGCCGACACTGAAGCTTTCTTT. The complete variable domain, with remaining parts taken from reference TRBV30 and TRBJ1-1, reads SQTIHQWPATLVQPVGSPLSLECTVEGTSNPNLYWYRQAAGRGLQLLFYSVGIGQISSEVPQNLSASRPQDRQFILSSKKLLLSDSGFYLCAYDRADTEAFFGQGTRLTVV.

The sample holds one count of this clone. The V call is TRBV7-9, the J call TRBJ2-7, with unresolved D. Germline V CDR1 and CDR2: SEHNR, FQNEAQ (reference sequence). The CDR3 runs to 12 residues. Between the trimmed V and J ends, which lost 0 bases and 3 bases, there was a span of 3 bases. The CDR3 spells CASSLANYEQYF. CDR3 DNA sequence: TGTGCCAGCAGCTTAGCCAACTACGAGCAGTACTTC.

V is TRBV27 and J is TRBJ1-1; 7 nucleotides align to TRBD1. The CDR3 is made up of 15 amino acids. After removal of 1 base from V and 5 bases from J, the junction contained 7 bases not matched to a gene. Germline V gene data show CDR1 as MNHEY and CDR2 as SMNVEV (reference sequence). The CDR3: CASSLYPGQRTEAFF. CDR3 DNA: TGTGCCAGCAGTTTATATCCGGGACAGAGGACTGAAGCTTTCTTT.

CDR3 amino acids: CASSADTGRLGIYEQYF. The CDR3 DNA sequence: TGCGCCAGCAGTGCTGACACGGGAAGGCTAGGTATTTACGAGCAGTACTTC. J is TRBJ2-7 and V is TRBV10-1; possibly TRBD2 for D (5 bases). V was clipped by 4 bases and J by 4 bases, with 23 bases between them. Germline V lookup: CDR1 WNHNN, CDR2 SYGVQD (reference sequence). The CDR3 sequence is 17 residues long.

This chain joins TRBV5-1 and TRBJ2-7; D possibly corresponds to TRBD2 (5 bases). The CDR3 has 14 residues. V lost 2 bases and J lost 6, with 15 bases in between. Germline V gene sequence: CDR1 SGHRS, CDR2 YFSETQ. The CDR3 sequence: CASSFGDQIGEQYF. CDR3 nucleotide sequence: TGCGCCAGCAGCTTCGGGGATCAAATTGGCGAGCAGTACTTC.

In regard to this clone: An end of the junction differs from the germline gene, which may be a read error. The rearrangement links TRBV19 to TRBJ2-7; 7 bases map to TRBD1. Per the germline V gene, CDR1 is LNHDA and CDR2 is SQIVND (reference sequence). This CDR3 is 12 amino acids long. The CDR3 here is CASSIATHGDSF. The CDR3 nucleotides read TGTGCCAGTAGTATAGCTACTCATGGGGACAGCTTC. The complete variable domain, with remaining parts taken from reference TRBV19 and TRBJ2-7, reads DGGITQSPKYLFRKEGQNVTLSCEQNLNHDAMYWYRQDPGQGLRLIYYSQIVNDFQKGDIAEGYSVSREKKESFPLTVTSAQKNPTAFYLCASSIATHGDSFGPGTRLTVT.